This record covers a single T cell receptor beta chain. Its cognate antigen is unknown. Individuals who donated were healthy Caucasians from Russia aged roughly 6 to 100. The data stem from a study of blood T cells in healthy people across ages. The V and J ends lost 1 base and 7 bases respectively, with 13 bases between them. This CDR3 has 14 amino acids. The V gene's germline CDR1 is SGHVS and CDR2 FNYEAQ. Study results and limitations: Changes seen in expanded clonotypes were possibly confounded by donor CMV status left unknown. Whereas aged donors had fewer naive CD4+ cells, long-lived donors had more of them and higher diversity.

It was with a sample-barcoded 5' primer and a J-beta primer mix that a second PCR of roughly 7 to 11 cycles was run. MiXCR, applied by TCRdb to the 5' RACE reads, yields one record per CDR3 protein. The sample lists about 1.5 million distinct CDR3 sequences, around 40% occurring once. The sequencing input was blood. The V and J genes are TRBV7-6 and TRBJ1-1, with D maybe TRBD1 (6 bases). This sequence was found in a woman aged 18 to 35 in good health. In DNA, the CDR3 is TGTGCCAGCAGCTTAGGCGGGGGGCTAGATGAAGCTTTCTTT. Translation: CASSLGGGLDEAFF. Variable domain in full (rest from reference TRBV7-6 and TRBJ1-1): GAGVSQSPRYKVTKRGQDVALRCDPISGHVSLYWYRQALGQGPEFLTYFNYEAQQDKSGLPNDRFSAERPEGSISTLTIQRTEQRDSAMYRCASSLGGGLDEAFFGQGTRLTVV.